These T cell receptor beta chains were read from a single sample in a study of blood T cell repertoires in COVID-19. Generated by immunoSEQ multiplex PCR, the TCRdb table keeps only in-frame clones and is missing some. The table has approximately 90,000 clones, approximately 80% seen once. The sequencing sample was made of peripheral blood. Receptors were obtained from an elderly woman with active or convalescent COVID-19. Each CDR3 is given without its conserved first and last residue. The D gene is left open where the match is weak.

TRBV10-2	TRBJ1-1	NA	ASSAAGLEAF
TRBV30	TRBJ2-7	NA	AWSKGIGIYEQY
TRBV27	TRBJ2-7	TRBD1	ASSGTGGHYEQY
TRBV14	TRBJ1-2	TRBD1	ASRQDRGRGGYT
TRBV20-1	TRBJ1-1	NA	SASIQGPTEAF
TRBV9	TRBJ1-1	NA	ASSAGEGFATEAF
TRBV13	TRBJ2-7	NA	ASSLLSSYEQY
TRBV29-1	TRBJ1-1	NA	SVERGANTEAF
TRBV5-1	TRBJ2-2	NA	ASSSRTGELF
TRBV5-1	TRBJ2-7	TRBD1	ASSTGAYEQY
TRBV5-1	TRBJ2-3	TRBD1	ASSTGQADTDTQY